These 31 T cell receptor beta chains originate from one sample sequenced in a study of blood T cell repertoires in COVID-19. The method was immunoSEQ multiplex PCR; TCRdb's version includes in-frame clones alone and lacks a portion of them. The table lists 250,000 or so clones, around 90% of them singletons. The sequenced material came from PBMCs or T cells enriched from blood (not recorded which). These receptors all come from a man aged 40-55 years who had been exposed to COVID-19.

The chain employs TRBV27 and TRBJ2-7; TRBD1 aligns across 8 bases. J was trimmed by 0 bases and V by 8 bases; bases with no gene match: 6. Germline values: CDR1 MNHEY, CDR2 SMNVEV (reference sequence). The CDR3 contains 14 residues. CDR3 sequence: CASSGQGLSYEQYF. CDR3 coding DNA: TGTGCCAGCTCCGGACAGGGACTCTCCTACGAGCAGTACTTC.

J is TRBJ2-4 and V is TRBV28, with 8 bases matching TRBD1. Per the germline V gene, CDR1 is MDHEN and CDR2 is SYDVKM. The CDR3 is 15 amino acids. The junction had 2 bases not matched to a gene; V was cut back by 4 bases and J by 0 bases. The CDR3 reads CASSSGQVAKNIQYF. The CDR3 DNA reads TGTGCCAGCAGTTCGGGACAGGTAGCCAAAAACATTCAGTACTTC.

V is TRBV18 and J is TRBJ2-3; 9 bases are a match to TRBD2. V was pared by 6 bases and J by 0 bases, with 10 bases of the junction left unmatched. Germline lookup yields CDR1 KGHSH and CDR2 LQKENI. The CDR3 covers 17 residues. CDR3 residues: CASSPWASGASTDTQYF. CDR3 bases: TGTGCCAGCTCCCCCTGGGCTAGCGGGGCTAGCACAGATACGCAGTATTTT. Based on the CDR3 plus reference TRBV18 and TRBJ2-3, the full variable domain is NAGVMQNPRHLVRRRGQEARLRCSPMKGHSHVYWYRQLPEEGLKFMVYLQKENIIDESGMPKERFSAEFPKEGPSILRIQQVVRGDSAAYFCASSPWASGASTDTQYFGPGTRLTVL.

Only a few counts were recorded for this clone. CDR3 amino acids: CASSLDLSGANVLTF. The CDR3 bases are TGTGCCAGCAGCTTAGATCTCTCCGGGGCCAACGTCCTGACTTTC. The chain combines TRBV7-9 with TRBJ2-6, with D hard to call. Trimming shortened V by 1 base and J by 4 bases, and 8 bases separated the two germline ends. The CDR3 length is 15 residues. The germline V gene encodes CDR1 SEHNR and CDR2 FQNEAQ (reference sequence). Combining the CDR3 with reference TRBV7-9 and TRBJ2-6 gives the whole variable domain DTGVSQNPRHKITKRGQNVTFRCDPISEHNRLYWYRQTLGQGPEFLTYFQNEAQLEKSRLLSDRFSAERPKGSFSTLEIQRTEQGDSAMYLCASSLDLSGANVLTFGAGSRLTVL.

This clone was recorded once. This sequence joins TRBV27 and TRBJ1-2; 7 positions agree with TRBD1. V lost 3 bases and J lost 4; bases outside the gene matches: 2. CDR1 MNHEY and CDR2 SMNVEV come from the germline V gene (reference sequence). CDR3 size: 13 residues. Here the CDR3 reads CASSLQGGYGYTF. DNA of the CDR3: TGTGCCAGCAGTTTGCAGGGGGGCTATGGCTACACCTTC.

J is TRBJ1-6 and V is TRBV27; 9 nucleotides line up with TRBD1. This CDR3 spans 14 amino acids. The J segment lost 7 bases and the V segment lost 8 bases, leaving 6 bases of the junction unmatched. Looked up from germline, CDR1 is MNHEY and CDR2 is SMNVEV (reference sequence). CDR3 in DNA: TGTGCCAGCGCCTCGGGACAGGGAAATTCACCCCTCCACTTT. It encodes CASASGQGNSPLHF.

The chain uses TRBV7-8 and TRBJ2-1; 13 nucleotides match TRBD2. The CDR3 runs 17 residues. The V and J ends lost 2 bases and 5 bases, in that order; junction bases with no gene match: 6. CDR1 and CDR2 from the germline V gene are SGHVS and FQNEAQ. The CDR3 region has the DNA TGTGCCAGCAGCTTACCAACTAGCGGGAGGGGAAACAATGAGCAGTTCTTC. Protein: CASSLPTSGRGNNEQFF.

J is TRBJ1-6 and V is TRBV15, with a weak D call TRBD1 (6 bases). Trimming removed 0 bases at V and 7 bases at J, with 10 bases between. The CDR3 contains 15 residues. In germline, CDR1 is LNHNV, CDR2 YYDKDF (reference sequence). In DNA, the CDR3 is TGTGCCACCAGCAGAGATCGGACAGAGAATTCACCCCTCCACTTT. Translation: CATSRDRTENSPLHF.

This chain connects TRBV18 to TRBJ2-3; 11 bases map to TRBD2. Germline values: CDR1 KGHSH, CDR2 LQKENI. V shed 6 bases and J 0 bases; nucleotides not matched to a gene: 2. This CDR3 spans 15 amino acids. This chain's CDR3 is CASSLAGGSTDTQYF. The DNA of the CDR3 is TGTGCCAGCTCTTTAGCGGGAGGGAGCACAGATACGCAGTATTTT.

The chain joins TRBV7-9 to TRBJ2-1; 12 bases line up with TRBD2. The V segment lost 4 bases and the J segment 12 bases; nucleotides outside the gene matches: 13. The germline CDR1 and CDR2 sequences are SEHNR and FQNEAQ (reference sequence). The CDR3 has 16 amino acids. CDR3 DNA sequence: TGTGCCAGCAGCTCCCAGCCCCCCCTAGCGGGAGGGACGCAGTTCTTC. Protein sequence: CASSSQPPLAGGTQFF.

The chain joins TRBV20-1 to TRBJ2-7, with D hard to call. There are 10 residues in the CDR3. Germline CDR1 and CDR2: DFQATT and SNEGSKA (reference sequence). Trimming cost V 4 bases and J 3 bases, with 4 bases left between them. The CDR3 loop reads CSATNYEQYF. DNA for the CDR3: TGCAGTGCTACAAACTACGAGCAGTACTTC.

This chain links TRBV11-2 with TRBJ2-2; perhaps TRBD1 as D (5 bases). The germline V gene encodes CDR1 SGHAT and CDR2 FQNNGV. V was pared by 1 base and J by 0 bases, with 15 bases between. The CDR3 is 18 residues long. CDR3 nucleotides: TGTGCCAGCAGCTTAGTGACCCCAGGGCCCGCGAACACCGGGGAGCTGTTTTTT. It translates to CASSLVTPGPANTGELFF. Filled out from reference TRBV11-2 and TRBJ2-2, the complete variable domain reads EAGVAQSPRYKIIEKRQSVAFWCNPISGHATLYWYQQILGQGPKLLIQFQNNGVVDDSQLPKDRFSAERLKGVDSTLKIQPAKLEDSAVYLCASSLVTPGPANTGELFFGEGSRLTVL.

The genes are TRBV7-3 and TRBJ2-3; 10 bases line up with TRBD2. Germline loops: CDR1 SGHTA, CDR2 FQGTGA. J gave up 5 bases and V 4 bases, and 9 bases lay outside the gene matches. This CDR3 has 16 residues. The CDR3 bases are TGTGCCAGCAGCTCAGGGACTAGCGAAAGGGTAGATACGCAGTATTTT. This codes for CASSSGTSERVDTQYF.

The chain carries TRBV18 and TRBJ1-5; 7 bases are shared with TRBD1. The CDR3 is made up of 14 amino acids. V shed 3 bases, J shed 7 bases, and the junction held 6 bases outside the gene matches. Germline V gene lookup returns CDR1 KGHSH and CDR2 LQKENI. The CDR3 is CASSPGTARQPQHF. The CDR3 DNA reads TGTGCCAGCTCACCCGGGACAGCTCGGCAGCCCCAGCATTTT.

This chain links TRBV5-1 with TRBJ2-3; TRBD2 matches 12 bases. Germline CDR1 SGHRS, CDR2 YFSETQ. This CDR3 spans 16 amino acids. V lost 4 bases, J lost 6 bases, and 9 bases stayed unmatched. The CDR3 nucleotides are TGCGCCAGCAGCATAGGACTAGCGGGGAATCGGGATACGCAGTATTTT. It encodes CASSIGLAGNRDTQYF. The whole variable domain, filled in from reference TRBV5-1 and TRBJ2-3, reads KAGVTQTPRYLIKTRGQQVTLSCSPISGHRSVSWYQQTPGQGLQFLFEYFSETQRNKGNFPGRFSGRQFSNSRSEMNVSTLELGDSALYLCASSIGLAGNRDTQYFGPGTRLTVL.

This chain links TRBV27 with TRBJ2-7, with 8 bases lining up with TRBD1. This CDR3 has 11 amino acids. V shed 7 bases, J shed 6 bases, and the junction held 2 bases outside the gene matches. Germline CDR1 and CDR2: MNHEY and SMNVEV (reference sequence). The CDR3 spells CASNTGGEQYF. As DNA, the CDR3 is TGTGCCAGCAATACAGGGGGCGAGCAGTACTTC.

This chain joins TRBV29-1 and TRBJ1-1; 8 bases align to TRBD1. Germline assignment: CDR1 SQVTM and CDR2 ANQGSEA. This CDR3 contains 18 residues. The J segment lost 4 bases and the V segment lost 4 bases, leaving 20 bases of the junction unmatched. This CDR3 is CSVVNFMRAGGKGTEAFF. The CDR3 coding sequence is TGCAGCGTTGTAAATTTTATGCGGGCAGGGGGCAAGGGCACTGAAGCTTTCTTT.

V and J are TRBV19 and TRBJ1-5; no reliable D call. CDR1 is LNHDA and CDR2 is SQIVND in the germline V gene (reference sequence). The CDR3 extends over 13 amino acids. The ends were cut back, 4 bases at V and 4 bases at J, with 8 bases in the middle. CDR3 region: CASSKLVNQPQHF. The CDR3 DNA reads TGTGCCAGTAGTAAGTTAGTGAATCAGCCCCAGCATTTT.

The chain couples TRBV28 to TRBJ2-1; 10 bases align to TRBD2. Germline CDR1 is MDHEN and CDR2 is SYDVKM. Germline trimming cut 7 bases from V and 2 bases from J; bases unmatched to any gene: 5. CDR3 length: 15 residues. The CDR3 spells CASTESGRAYNEQFF. CDR3 nucleotides: TGTGCCAGCACCGAAAGCGGGAGGGCCTACAATGAGCAGTTCTTC.

The V call is TRBV7-8, the J call TRBJ2-7, with D possibly TRBD2 on 6 matching bases. CDR1 is SGHVS, CDR2 FQNEAQ, per germline. Trimming removed 5 bases at V and 7 bases at J, with 18 bases between. This CDR3 is built from 14 residues. CDR3 sequence: CASSLPTSSGEQYF. Written as DNA, the CDR3 is TGTGCCAGCAGCCTGCCGACTAGTTCTGGTGAGCAGTACTTC.

This chain uses TRBV19 with TRBJ1-5, with D uncertain. The CDR3 has 16 residues. V was shortened by 2 bases and J by 2 bases, with 13 bases between the two germline ends. Germline assignment: CDR1 LNHDA and CDR2 SQIVND (reference sequence). The CDR3 sequence: CASSIRGPPGNQPQHF. CDR3 DNA sequence: TGTGCCAGTAGTATAAGAGGGCCACCCGGCAATCAGCCCCAGCATTTT.

This chain links TRBV7-9 with TRBJ1-2, with TRBD1 matching over 7 bases. Germline trimming cut 5 bases from V and 4 bases from J; bases unmatched to any gene: 4. The CDR3 totals 13 residues. Germline loops: CDR1 SEHNR, CDR2 FQNEAQ (reference sequence). CDR3 amino acids: CASSPRQGYGYTF. DNA of the CDR3: TGTGCCAGCAGCCCCCGACAGGGCTATGGCTACACCTTC.

The rearrangement links TRBV3-1 (or the pseudogene TRBV3-2) to TRBJ2-1; the match to TRBD2 covers 8 bases. Trimming took 1 base from V and 8 from J; bases not matched to a gene: 7. Germline CDR1 reads LGHDT; CDR2 reads YNNKEL (reference sequence). The CDR3 covers 15 residues. The CDR3 reads CASSQGTGGPYEQFF. Written as DNA, the CDR3 is TGTGCCAGCAGCCAAGGAACGGGAGGGCCTTATGAGCAGTTCTTC.

The CDR3 nucleotides are TGTGCCAGCAGGTATTCAACTAATGAAAAACTGTTTTTT. This translates into CASRYSTNEKLFF. This chain joins TRBV2 and TRBJ1-4; D is uncertain. The CDR3 extends over 13 amino acids. Germline CDR1 is SNHLY and CDR2 is FYNNEI. Trimming left V 6 bases short and J 0 bases short, with 5 bases between. Together with reference TRBV2 and TRBJ1-4, the CDR3 gives the full variable domain: EPEVTQTPSHQVTQMGQEVILRCVPISNHLYFYWYRQILGQKVEFLVSFYNNEISEKSEIFDDQFSVERPDGSNFTLKIRSTKLEDSAMYFCASRYSTNEKLFFGSGTQLSVL.

This chain connects TRBV27 to TRBJ2-5; possible D gene TRBD1, 5 bases. This CDR3 comprises 18 residues. V was shortened by 4 bases and J by 0 bases, with 21 bases between the two germline ends. CDR1 MNHEY and CDR2 SMNVEV come from the germline V gene (reference sequence). DNA for the CDR3: TGTGCCAGCAGTTCCCGATACACCCGACAGTCGTACCAAGAGACCCAGTACTTC. Translation: CASSSRYTRQSYQETQYF.

CDR3 sequence (DNA): TGTGCCAGCAGCGTAGGGAGGGGTTCTGAAGCTTTCTTT. Amino acids: CASSVGRGSEAFF. The rearrangement joins TRBV9 to TRBJ1-1; perhaps TRBD1 as D (5 bases). The CDR3 runs to 13 residues. Germline loops: CDR1 SGDLS, CDR2 YYNGEE. Trimming left V 0 bases short and J 6 bases short, with 9 bases between.

V usage is TRBV9 and J usage is TRBJ1-4; D remains ambiguous. The CDR3 length is 17 residues. Trimming removed 5 bases at V and 0 bases at J, with 17 bases between. In germline, CDR1 is SGDLS, CDR2 YYNGEE. The CDR3 loop reads CASSLTDNRATNEKLFF. The CDR3 DNA reads TGTGCCAGCAGTCTTACGGATAACAGAGCAACTAATGAAAAACTGTTTTTT.

CDR3 in amino acids: CASSLALAGSSYEQYF. The CDR3 DNA reads as TGTGCCAGCAGCTTAGCCCTAGCGGGGAGCTCCTACGAGCAGTACTTC. The chain uses TRBV7-9 and TRBJ2-7, with 9 bases fitting TRBD2. Germline CDR1 is SEHNR and CDR2 is FQNEAQ (reference sequence). V lost 0 bases to trimming and J lost 0 bases; unmatched junction nucleotides: 3. This CDR3 comprises 16 residues.

The chain has TRBV28 and TRBJ2-2; 9 bases agree with TRBD1. The V gene end was trimmed by 6 bases and the J gene end by 1 base; junction bases not matched to a gene: 3. CDR1 is MDHEN, CDR2 SYDVKM, per germline. This CDR3 has 15 amino acids. The CDR3 region is CASRMTGGNTGELFF. The DNA for the CDR3 is TGTGCCAGCAGGATGACAGGGGGGAACACCGGGGAGCTGTTTTTT.

The genes are TRBV25-1 and TRBJ2-7; tentative D call: TRBD1 (6 bases). The ends were cut back, 3 bases at V and 3 bases at J, with 12 bases in the middle. The CDR3 loop spans 14 amino acids. Germline CDR1 is MGHDK and CDR2 is SYGVNS. CDR3 sequence (DNA): TGTGCCAGCAGTGATACAGGGCAGTTCTACGAGCAGTACTTC. This codes for CASSDTGQFYEQYF.

The chain recombines TRBV5-4 with TRBJ2-1; D perhaps matches TRBD2 (7 bases). Germline CDR1 is SGHNT and CDR2 is YYREEE (reference sequence). This CDR3 is 15 amino acids long. The V gene lost 3 bases and the J gene lost 4 bases, with 14 bases spanning the gap. The CDR3 nucleotides are TGTGCCAGCAGCTATACAGGGAGGGTTTACAATGAGCAGTTCTTC. This codes for CASSYTGRVYNEQFF.